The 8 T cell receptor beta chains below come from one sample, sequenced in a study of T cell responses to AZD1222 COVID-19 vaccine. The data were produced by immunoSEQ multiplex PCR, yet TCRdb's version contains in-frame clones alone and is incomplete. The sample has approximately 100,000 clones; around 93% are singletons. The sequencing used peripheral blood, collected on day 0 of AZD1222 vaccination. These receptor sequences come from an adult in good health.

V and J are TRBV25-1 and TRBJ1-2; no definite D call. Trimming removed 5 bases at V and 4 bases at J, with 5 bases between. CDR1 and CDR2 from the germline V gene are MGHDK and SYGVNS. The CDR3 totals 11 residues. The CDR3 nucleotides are TGTGCCAGCAGTCGGGTCTATGGCTACACCTTC. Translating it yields CASSRVYGYTF.

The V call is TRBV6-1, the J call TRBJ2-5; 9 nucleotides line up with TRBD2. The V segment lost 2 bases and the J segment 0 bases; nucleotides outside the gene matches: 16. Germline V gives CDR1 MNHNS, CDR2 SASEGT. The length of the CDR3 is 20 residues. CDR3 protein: CASSEIRRGGRGRHQETQYF. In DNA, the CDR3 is TGTGCCAGCAGTGAAATACGGCGGGGCGGGAGGGGGCGACACCAAGAGACCCAGTACTTC.

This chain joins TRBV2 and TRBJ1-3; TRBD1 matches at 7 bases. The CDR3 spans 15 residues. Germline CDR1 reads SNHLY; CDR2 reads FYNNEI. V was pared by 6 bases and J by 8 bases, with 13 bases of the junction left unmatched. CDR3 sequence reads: CASRPGGAGAYTIYF. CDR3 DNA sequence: TGTGCCAGCAGACCAGGGGGAGCAGGCGCGTACACCATATATTTT. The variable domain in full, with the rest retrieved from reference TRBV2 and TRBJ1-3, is EPEVTQTPSHQVTQMGQEVILRCVPISNHLYFYWYRQILGQKVEFLVSFYNNEISEKSEIFDDQFSVERPDGSNFTLKIRSTKLEDSAMYFCASRPGGAGAYTIYFGEGSWLTVV.

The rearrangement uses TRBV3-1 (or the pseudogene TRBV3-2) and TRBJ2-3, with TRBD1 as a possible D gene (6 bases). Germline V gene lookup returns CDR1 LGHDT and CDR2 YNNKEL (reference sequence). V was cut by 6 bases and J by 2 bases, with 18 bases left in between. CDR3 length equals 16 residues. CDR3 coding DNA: TGTGCCAGCAGTCTGTTAACCGGGACAATCACAGATACGCAGTATTTT. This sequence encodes CASSLLTGTITDTQYF.

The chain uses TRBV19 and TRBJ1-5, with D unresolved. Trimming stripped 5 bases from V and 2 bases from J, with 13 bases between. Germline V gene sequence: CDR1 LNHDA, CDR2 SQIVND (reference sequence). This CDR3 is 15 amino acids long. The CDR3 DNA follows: TGTGCCAGTAGTCCTTTGGACGGGCGCAATCAGCCCCAGCATTTT. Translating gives CASSPLDGRNQPQHF.

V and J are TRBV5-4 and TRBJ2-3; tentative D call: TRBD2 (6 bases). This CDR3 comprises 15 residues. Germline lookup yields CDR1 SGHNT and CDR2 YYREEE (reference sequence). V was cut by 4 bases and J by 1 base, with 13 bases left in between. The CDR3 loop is CASSGWGGGTDTQYF. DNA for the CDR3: TGTGCCAGCAGCGGCTGGGGCGGGGGCACAGATACGCAGTATTTT.

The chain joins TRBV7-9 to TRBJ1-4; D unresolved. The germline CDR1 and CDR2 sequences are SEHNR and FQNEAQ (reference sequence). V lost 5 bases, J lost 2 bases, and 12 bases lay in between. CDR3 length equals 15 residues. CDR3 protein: CASSPTAGTNEKLFF. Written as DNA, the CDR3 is TGTGCCAGCAGCCCCACGGCCGGGACTAATGAAAAACTGTTTTTT. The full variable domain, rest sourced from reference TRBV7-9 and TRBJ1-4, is DTGVSQNPRHKITKRGQNVTFRCDPISEHNRLYWYRQTLGQGPEFLTYFQNEAQLEKSRLLSDRFSAERPKGSFSTLEIQRTEQGDSAMYLCASSPTAGTNEKLFFGSGTQLSVL.

CDR3 sequence: CASSALQGVLNTGELFF. CDR3 coding DNA: TGTGCCAGCAGCGCCCTCCAGGGGGTTTTAAACACCGGGGAGCTGTTTTTT. This chain connects TRBV9 to TRBJ2-2; 7 positions match TRBD1. Germline V CDR1 and CDR2: SGDLS, YYNGEE. V gave up 3 bases and J gave up 2 bases; unmatched junction bases: 10. The CDR3 is made up of 17 amino acids.